The next 8 T cell receptor beta chains were all read from a single sample in a study of T-cell memory formation after mild COVID-19. TCRdb recomputed calls from the 5' RACE reads with MiXCR, one row per CDR3 protein. The sample has nearly 110,000 distinct CDR3 sequences; roughly an eighth are singletons. Specimen: PBMCs or a T cell subset sorted from them (not recorded which). The source of these receptors is a man aged 18 to 29 who had mild COVID-19 (a few samples of this study predate the infection). Cell type and time point are not known.

CDR3 sequence: CASSSTGTRQGKTEAFF. The CDR3 DNA reads as TGTGCCAGCAGTTCGACCGGGACCCGACAGGGAAAGACTGAAGCTTTCTTT. The J gene is TRBJ1-1, the V gene TRBV12-3 or TRBV12-4; 7 positions match TRBD1. After removal of 4 bases from V and 5 bases from J, the junction contained 16 bases not matched to a gene. The CDR3 loop spans 17 amino acids.

CDR3 in amino acids: CSARDRSGGTEQYF. CDR3 bases: TGCAGTGCTAGAGATCGATCTGGCGGGACCGAGCAGTACTTC. This chain connects TRBV20-1 to TRBJ2-7; the D gene is possibly TRBD2 (6 bases). Trimming removed 0 bases from V and 6 bases from J, with 15 bases in between. Germline V CDR1 and CDR2: DFQATT, SNEGSKA (reference sequence). The CDR3 spans 14 residues.

This clonotype turned up a few times. The rearrangement uses TRBV6-2 or TRBV6-3 and TRBJ2-7; 11 nucleotides match TRBD2. Per the germline V gene, CDR1 is MNHEY and CDR2 is SVGEGT. V lost 4 bases, J lost 3 bases, and 8 bases stayed unmatched. This CDR3 is built from 16 residues. CDR3 sequence reads: CASSSPTSGGLYEQYV. CDR3 bases: TGTGCCAGCAGTTCCCCCACTAGCGGGGGACTCTACGAGCAGTACGTC.

This clonotype occurred a few times. This sequence joins TRBV4-1 and TRBJ2-3, with D unclear. This CDR3 comprises 13 residues. Germline CDR1 MGHRA, CDR2 YSYEKL. V lost 3 bases and J lost 14, with 18 bases in between. The CDR3 is CASSQLNTNNPYF. The CDR3 DNA reads as TGCGCCAGCAGCCAGCTGAATACTAATAACCCGTATTTT.

The chain carries TRBV7-9 and TRBJ2-7, with 9 nucleotides matching TRBD1. Germline trimming cut 4 bases from V and 4 bases from J; bases unmatched to any gene: 14. Germline V gene sequence: CDR1 SEHNR, CDR2 FQNEAQ (reference sequence). The CDR3 has 17 amino acids. CDR3 sequence (DNA): TGTGCCAGCAGCTCCCACCTTGCCGGGACAGGGACGTACGAGCAGTACTTC. Residues: CASSSHLAGTGTYEQYF. Filled out from reference TRBV7-9 and TRBJ2-7, the complete variable domain reads DTGVSQNPRHKITKRGQNVTFRCDPISEHNRLYWYRQTLGQGPEFLTYFQNEAQLEKSRLLSDRFSAERPKGSFSTLEIQRTEQGDSAMYLCASSSHLAGTGTYEQYFGPGTRLTVT.

The CDR3 region is CASSKLGGTNGTDTQYF. Here the CDR3 DNA reads TGTGCCAGCAGCAAATTGGGAGGGACCAACGGGACAGATACGCAGTATTTT. V usage is TRBV21-1 and J usage is TRBJ2-3; the table's TRBD2 call for D was not verified on the DNA. TRBV21-1 is reported as a pseudogene. This CDR3 region has 17 residues.

This clonotype was counted at least ten times. The chain joins TRBV20-1 to TRBJ2-7; D call uncertain. Germline CDR1 and CDR2: DFQATT and SNEGSKA (reference sequence). V was shortened by 0 bases and J by 3 bases, with 12 bases between the two germline ends. The CDR3 extends over 14 amino acids. The DNA of the CDR3 is TGCAGTGCTAGAGACCCGAAAATTGACTACGAGCAGTACTTC. It codes for CSARDPKIDYEQYF.

This clonotype was seen a handful of times. This chain joins TRBV20-1 and TRBJ2-7; D is unresolved. Trimming took 4 bases from V and 3 from J, leaving 16 bases between them. The CDR3 sequence is 14 residues long. The V gene's germline CDR1 is DFQATT and CDR2 SNEGSKA (reference sequence). CDR3 residues: CSATSRLAFYEQYV. Written as DNA, the CDR3 is TGCAGTGCTACCTCGAGGCTCGCCTTCTACGAGCAGTACGTC.